This TCR beta chain is from a study of a mutant IDH1 vaccine in newly diagnosed glioma. The CDR3 runs 19 residues. Trimming took 0 bases from V and 8 from J, leaving 23 bases between them. From germline, CDR1 is LGHNA and CDR2 YNFKEQ. Produced via immunoSEQ multiplex PCR; TCRdb's table is partial and in-frame only. The sample carries tens of thousands of clones, around 60% recorded once. Time point noted: week 47, end of study. The vaccine gave 300 ug of a 20-mer mutant IDH1 peptide subcutaneously per dose. As for this clone: Its antigen is not known.

The sequence derives from a man between 40 and 49 years old with glioma. Some clones in this sample may be carry-over from other donors' samples. The rearrangement joins TRBV4-2 to TRBJ1-6; perhaps TRBD1 as D (5 bases). The sample in question was peripheral blood mononuclear cells (PBMCs), obtained from a glioma patient whose treatment included an IDH1 peptide vaccine. CDR3 bases: TGTGCCAGCAGCCAAGAGCAGCAGGGAGGACAAGGAGGGTATTCACCCCTCCACTTT. Its protein product is CASSQEQQGGQGGYSPLHF.